This T cell receptor (beta chain) originates from a study of CD8+CD57+ T cells in acquired aplastic anemia. About the research overall: Sorting CD4+ and CD8+ cells gave DNA averaging approximately 3 ug.

V trimming: 6 bases; J trimming: 1 base; junction bases outside the gene matches: 7. CDR3 length: 14 residues. Germline CDR1 SQVTM, CDR2 ANQGSEA. A remark on this clonotype: Antigen specificity is unknown.

By flow cytometry, patients selected for sequencing had shown an expansion of CD8+CD57+ cells. The cohort consisted entirely of patients having severe acquired aplastic anemia. When blood sampling took place, the patients had received no therapy. Study results and limitations: There were some 27 CD8+ CDR3 sequences that occurred in both patients and controls.

CDR3 and TCR beta VDJ profiling relied on a genomic DNA template. TCRdb recomputed calls from the reads with MiXCR, one row per CDR3 protein. The sample has 160,000 or so distinct CDR3 sequences, roughly 45% seen once. This clonotype was obtained from a human donor with aplastic anemia. Sequencing was carried out using sorted CD4+, CD8+, or CD8+CD57+ T cells (not recorded which) from PBMCs. V usage is TRBV29-1 and J usage is TRBJ2-7; 9 bases align to TRBD1. For the CDR3, the DNA is TGCAGCGTGAGTCCGGGACAGGGTTCCTACGAGCAGTACTTC. It codes for CSVSPGQGSYEQYF.